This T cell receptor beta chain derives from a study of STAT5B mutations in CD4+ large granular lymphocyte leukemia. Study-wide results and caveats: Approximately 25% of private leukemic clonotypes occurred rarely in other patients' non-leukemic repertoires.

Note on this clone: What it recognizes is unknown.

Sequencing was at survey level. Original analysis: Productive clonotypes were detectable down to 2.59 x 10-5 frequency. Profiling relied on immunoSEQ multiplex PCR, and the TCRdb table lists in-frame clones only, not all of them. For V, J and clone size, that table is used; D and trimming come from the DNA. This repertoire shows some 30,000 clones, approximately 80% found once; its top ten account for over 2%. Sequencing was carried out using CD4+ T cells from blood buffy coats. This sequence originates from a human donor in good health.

The CDR3 DNA sequence: TGTGCCAGCAGGCTGGGGGCGGGAGACCCCGCCAATGAGCAGTTCTTC. This translates into CASRLGAGDPANEQFF. The rearrangement joins TRBV5-4 to TRBJ2-1; tentatively, D is TRBD2 (7 bases). The length of the CDR3 is 16 residues. In germline, CDR1 is SGHNT, CDR2 YYREEE (reference sequence). The V gene lost 5 bases and the J gene lost 6 bases, with 21 bases spanning the gap.